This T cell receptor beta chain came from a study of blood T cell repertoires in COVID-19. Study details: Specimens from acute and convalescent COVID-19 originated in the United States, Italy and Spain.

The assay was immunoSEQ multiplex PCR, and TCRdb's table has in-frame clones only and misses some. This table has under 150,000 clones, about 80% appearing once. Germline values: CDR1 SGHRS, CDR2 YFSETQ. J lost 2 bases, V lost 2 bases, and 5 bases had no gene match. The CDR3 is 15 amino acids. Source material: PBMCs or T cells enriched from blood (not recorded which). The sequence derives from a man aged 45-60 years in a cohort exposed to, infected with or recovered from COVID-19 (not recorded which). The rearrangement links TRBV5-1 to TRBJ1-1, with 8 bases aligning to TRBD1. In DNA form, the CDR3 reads TGCGCCAGCAGCTTTGCAGGGGGCGCTAACACTGAAGCTTTCTTT. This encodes CASSFAGGANTEAFF.